These 27 T cell receptor beta chains were sequenced from one sample in a study of blood T cell repertoires in COVID-19. Produced via immunoSEQ multiplex PCR; TCRdb's table is partial and in-frame only. Among 100,000 or so clones listed, less than 85% were seen once. The sequencing sample was made of peripheral blood. The receptors shown here come from a woman aged 70-85 years with active or convalescent COVID-19.

The J gene is TRBJ2-1, the V gene TRBV7-3, with 9 bases that match TRBD1. Germline CDR1 SGHTA, CDR2 FQGTGA. CDR3 length: 15 amino acids. The J segment lost 5 bases and the V segment lost 2 bases, leaving 4 bases of the junction unmatched. CDR3 loop: CASSLDRGLNNEQFF. As DNA, the CDR3 is TGTGCCAGCAGCTTAGACAGGGGGTTGAACAATGAGCAGTTCTTC.

The V call is TRBV3-1 (or the pseudogene TRBV3-2), the J call TRBJ1-2; D gene uncertain. Germline V gene data show CDR1 as LGHDT and CDR2 as YNNKEL (reference sequence). The CDR3 sequence is 14 residues long. V lost 0 bases and J 13 bases, leaving 18 bases between the germline ends. CDR3 region: CASSQDPPLPARTF. The DNA of the CDR3 is TGTGCCAGCAGCCAAGATCCACCGCTGCCCGCGCGCACCTTC.

This clone was observed a few times. The chain is built from TRBV7-8 and TRBJ1-3; 11 bases match TRBD1. The CDR3 is 17 residues long. CDR1 is SGHVS and CDR2 is FQNEAQ in the germline V gene. V lost 1 base to trimming and J lost 4 bases; unmatched junction nucleotides: 6. CDR3 amino acids: CASSLDRTGGFGNTIYF. CDR3 in DNA: TGTGCCAGCAGCTTAGACCGGACAGGGGGCTTCGGAAACACCATATATTTT.

This clone turned up a few times. The chain links TRBV7-9 to TRBJ1-5; D gene ambiguous. The CDR3 covers 13 residues. Germline CDR1 is SEHNR and CDR2 is FQNEAQ (reference sequence). V was cut by 2 bases and J by 4 bases, with 6 bases left in between. Here the CDR3 DNA reads TGTGCCAGCAGCTTATCGGGAAATCAGCCCCAGCATTTT. Translated, it gives CASSLSGNQPQHF.

The J gene is TRBJ2-6, the V gene TRBV2, with D perhaps TRBD2 (5 bases). The CDR3 consists of 14 residues. Germline CDR1 is SNHLY and CDR2 is FYNNEI. V lost 4 bases, J lost 2 bases, and 6 bases lay in between. CDR3 DNA: TGTGCCAGCAGTGTTAGCGCTGGGGCCAACGTCCTGACTTTC. This codes for CASSVSAGANVLTF.

This clone came up once. J is TRBJ1-1 and V is TRBV10-3, with D possibly being TRBD1 (6 bases). Germline assignment: CDR1 ENHRY and CDR2 SYGVKD. The V end lost 4 bases, the J end lost 0 bases, and 6 bases lay between the germline ends. This CDR3 has 13 amino acids. CDR3 amino acids: CAISGTVNTEAFF. CDR3 nucleotide sequence: TGTGCCATCAGTGGGACAGTGAACACTGAAGCTTTCTTT.

The rearrangement links TRBV7-3 to TRBJ1-6; no reliable D call. Trimming took off 1 base at V and 10 bases at J, with 14 bases between the two ends. Germline-derived CDR1 and CDR2 are SGHTA and FQGTGA. This CDR3 spans 15 amino acids. CDR3 amino acids: CASSLNGPRLSPLHF. CDR3 DNA sequence: TGTGCCAGCAGCTTAAACGGCCCCCGACTGTCACCCCTCCACTTT.

The V and J genes are TRBV28 and TRBJ1-6; 8 bases fit TRBD1. J was trimmed by 8 bases and V by 4 bases; bases with no gene match: 13. CDR3 length equals 17 residues. Germline CDR1 MDHEN, CDR2 SYDVKM. CDR3 bases: TGTGCCAGCAGTTCTATAAGAACTACAGGGGGGCATTCACCCCTCCACTTT. Encoded protein: CASSSIRTTGGHSPLHF.

V is TRBV19 and J is TRBJ2-3; TRBD2 matches 14 bases. The CDR3 loop spans 18 amino acids. Germline CDR1 and CDR2: LNHDA and SQIVND (reference sequence). The trim removed 7 bases at V and 3 bases at J, leaving 12 bases unmatched. The chain's CDR3 is CASTHRTSGRRITDTQYF. The CDR3 nucleotides read TGTGCCAGTACCCACCGGACTAGCGGGAGGAGGATAACAGATACGCAGTATTTT.

V is TRBV9 and J is TRBJ2-1; TRBD1 aligns across 9 bases. Trimming removed 0 bases from V and 7 bases from J; junction bases left unmatched: 5. The germline CDR1 and CDR2 sequences are SGDLS and YYNGEE. The CDR3 consists of 15 residues. CDR3: CASSVVGDRENEQFF. DNA for the CDR3: TGTGCCAGCAGCGTAGTGGGGGACAGGGAGAATGAGCAGTTCTTC. Based on the CDR3 plus reference TRBV9 and TRBJ2-1, the full variable domain is DSGVTQTPKHLITATGQRVTLRCSPRSGDLSVYWYQQSLDQGLQFLIQYYNGEERAKGNILERFSAQQFPDLHSELNLSSLELGDSALYFCASSVVGDRENEQFFGPGTRLTVL.

The rearrangement joins TRBV3-1 (or the pseudogene TRBV3-2) to TRBJ2-1; D perhaps matches TRBD2 (5 bases). This CDR3 is built from 15 residues. The V gene lost 6 bases and the J gene lost 12 bases, with 24 bases spanning the gap. The germline V gene has CDR1 LGHDT and CDR2 YNNKEL (reference sequence). Here the CDR3 reads CASRYRDLPSRLQFF. CDR3 nucleotide sequence: TGTGCCAGCAGATACCGGGATTTACCCTCAAGATTGCAGTTCTTC.

The chain carries TRBV28 and TRBJ1-5; D is unclear. Trimming left V 7 bases short and J 3 bases short, with 7 bases between. The CDR3 totals 12 residues. CDR1 is MDHEN, CDR2 SYDVKM, per germline. The CDR3 nucleotides read TGTGCCAGCACCGGGATCAATCAGCCCCAGCATTTT. Its protein product is CASTGINQPQHF.

The chain combines TRBV2 with TRBJ1-1; a weak D match, TRBD1 (6 bases). The CDR3 totals 15 residues. V was shortened by 4 bases and J by 1 base, with 13 bases between the two germline ends. Germline V lookup: CDR1 SNHLY, CDR2 FYNNEI. CDR3 residues: CASSVGTRGNTEAFF. The CDR3 DNA is TGTGCCAGCAGTGTGGGGACAAGGGGGAACACTGAAGCTTTCTTT.

V gene TRBV6-1 combines with J gene TRBJ1-3, with 8 positions matching TRBD1. Unmatched junction bases numbered 4, after V lost 3 bases and J lost 3 bases. The germline gives CDR1 MNHNS, CDR2 SASEGT. CDR3 length equals 15 residues. Here the CDR3 reads CASSDQGAVGNTIYF. The CDR3 DNA reads as TGTGCCAGCAGTGATCAGGGGGCTGTTGGAAACACCATATATTTT.

The chain's CDR3 is CASRLSGGVYNEQFF. CDR3 sequence (DNA): TGTGCCAGCAGACTTAGCGGGGGGGTCTACAATGAGCAGTTCTTC. The V call is TRBV25-1, the J call TRBJ2-1; TRBD2 matches at 11 bases. The CDR3 is 15 amino acids. V shed 6 bases, J shed 3 bases, and the junction held 4 bases outside the gene matches. Germline V gene data show CDR1 as MGHDK and CDR2 as SYGVNS.

This clone showed up just once. The V and J genes are TRBV28 and TRBJ1-6; D is perhaps TRBD1 (5 bases). This CDR3 region has 14 residues. V gave up 6 bases and J gave up 8 bases, with 14 bases separating them. Germline V gene lookup returns CDR1 MDHEN and CDR2 SYDVKM. Here the CDR3 DNA reads TGTGCCAGCAGGGCCTGGGGGGGTCATTCACCCCTCCACTTT. This codes for CASRAWGGHSPLHF.

The chain carries TRBV30 and TRBJ2-7; D is possibly TRBD2 (5 bases). CDR1 is GTSNPN and CDR2 is SVGIG in the germline V gene (reference sequence). CDR3 length: 10 residues. The V end was cut by 5 bases, the J end by 5 bases, with 7 bases between. CDR3 amino acids: CAWGRDEQYF. The DNA for the CDR3 is TGTGCCTGGGGGCGGGACGAGCAGTACTTC.

The chain employs TRBV5-1 and TRBJ1-2; no firm D call. This CDR3 is built from 13 residues. Germline-derived CDR1 and CDR2 are SGHRS and YFSETQ. Trimming stripped 0 bases from V and 6 bases from J, with 9 bases between. This chain's CDR3 is CASSLAEGDGYTF. The CDR3 DNA follows: TGCGCCAGCAGCTTGGCGGAAGGAGATGGCTACACCTTC.

Here the CDR3 reads CASSFAPGTGNTIYF. CDR3 sequence (DNA): TGTGCCAGCAGCTTCGCCCCAGGGACTGGAAACACCATATATTTT. The rearrangement uses TRBV7-2 and TRBJ1-3; the D gene is possibly TRBD1 (5 bases). Germline CDR1 is SGHTA and CDR2 is FQGNSA. The CDR3 runs to 15 residues. V was trimmed by 3 bases and J by 2 bases, leaving 11 bases between them. The full variable domain, in which reference TRBV7-2 and TRBJ1-3 provide the parts outside the CDR3, is GAGVSQSPSNKVTEKGKDVELRCDPISGHTALYWYRQSLGQGLEFLIYFQGNSAPDKSGLPSDRFSAERTGGSVSTLTIQRTQQEDSAVYLCASSFAPGTGNTIYFGEGSWLTVV.

The V call is TRBV5-5, the J call TRBJ1-2; 10 bases line up with TRBD1. The CDR3 loop spans 16 amino acids. The germline V gene has CDR1 SGHKS and CDR2 YYEKEE (reference sequence). Germline trimming cut 2 bases from V and 8 bases from J; bases unmatched to any gene: 12. CDR3 bases: TGTGCCAGCAGCTTTCGGTTCTGGGACAGGGGTGGGGGCTACACCTTC. Translation: CASSFRFWDRGGGYTF.

V usage is TRBV7-8 and J usage is TRBJ1-1; TRBD1 matches at 7 bases. V was pared by 5 bases and J by 0 bases, with 6 bases of the junction left unmatched. CDR1 and CDR2 from the germline V gene are SGHVS and FQNEAQ. The CDR3 sequence is 15 residues long. The CDR3 region is CASSRGGTVNTEAFF. The CDR3 nucleotides are TGTGCCAGCAGCCGAGGGGGGACAGTGAACACTGAAGCTTTCTTT.

This chain links TRBV2 with TRBJ1-6, with D maybe TRBD1 (5 bases). CDR1 and CDR2 from the germline V gene are SNHLY and FYNNEI. The length of the CDR3 is 16 residues. V was cut by 0 bases and J by 10 bases, with 16 bases left in between. CDR3 DNA: TGTGCCAGCAGTGAAGCGAATGCGGCAGGGCTATCACCCCTCCACTTT. This sequence encodes CASSEANAAGLSPLHF.

This clone was detected only a few times. The rearrangement uses TRBV18 and TRBJ1-1; 7 bases agree with TRBD1. Germline CDR1 is KGHSH and CDR2 is LQKENI. J lost 6 bases, V lost 3 bases, and 10 bases had no gene match. CDR3 size: 15 residues. CDR3: CASSPSRQGIAEAFF. The CDR3 nucleotides are TGTGCCAGCTCACCCTCCCGACAGGGCATTGCTGAAGCTTTCTTT.

The rearrangement uses TRBV12-3 or TRBV12-4 and TRBJ2-1, with D hard to call. This CDR3 has 13 amino acids. Deletions cut 4 bases from V and 7 bases from J, with 11 bases between. The CDR3 bases are TGTGCCAGCAGTTCTGACGTGAGGAATGAGCAGTTCTTC. Translating gives CASSSDVRNEQFF.

This clone showed up just once. The V gene is TRBV25-1, the J gene TRBJ1-2, with 8 bases fitting TRBD1. The CDR3 totals 14 residues. V lost 6 bases to trimming and J lost 4 bases; unmatched junction nucleotides: 7. Germline CDR1 and CDR2: MGHDK and SYGVNS. For the CDR3, the DNA is TGTGCCAGCAGCCTAGTTACAGGGGGCTATGGCTACACCTTC. This gives the protein CASSLVTGGYGYTF.

A single count supports this clone. V and J are TRBV2 and TRBJ2-1; TRBD2 aligns across 12 bases. The CDR3 is made up of 15 amino acids. Looked up from germline, CDR1 is SNHLY and CDR2 is FYNNEI. V lost 6 bases to trimming and J lost 6 bases; unmatched junction nucleotides: 6. The CDR3 DNA reads TGTGCCAGCAGCCCGCTAGCGGGAGGGTTCAATGAGCAGTTCTTC. This codes for CASSPLAGGFNEQFF.

V usage is TRBV7-9 and J usage is TRBJ2-2; perhaps TRBD2 as D (6 bases). Trimming left V 2 bases short and J 0 bases short, with 10 bases between. This CDR3 has 16 amino acids. CDR1 is SEHNR, CDR2 FQNEAQ, per germline (reference sequence). This chain's CDR3 is CASSLSAGTNTGELFF. The CDR3 nucleotides read TGTGCCAGCAGCTTATCCGCGGGAACGAACACCGGGGAGCTGTTTTTT.